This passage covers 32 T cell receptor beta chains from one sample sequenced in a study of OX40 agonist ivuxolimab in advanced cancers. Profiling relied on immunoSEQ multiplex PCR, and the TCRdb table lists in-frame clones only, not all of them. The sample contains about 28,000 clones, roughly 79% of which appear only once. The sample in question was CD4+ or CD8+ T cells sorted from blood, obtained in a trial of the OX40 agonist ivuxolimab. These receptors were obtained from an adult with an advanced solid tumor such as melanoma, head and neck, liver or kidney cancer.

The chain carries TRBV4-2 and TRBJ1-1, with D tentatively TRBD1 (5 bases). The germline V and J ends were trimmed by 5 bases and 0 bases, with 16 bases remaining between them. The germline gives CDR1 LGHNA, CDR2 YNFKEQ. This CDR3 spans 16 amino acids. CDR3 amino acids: CASSLGPLRVNTEAFF. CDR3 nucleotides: TGTGCCAGCAGCTTGGGCCCCCTCAGGGTGAACACTGAAGCTTTCTTT.

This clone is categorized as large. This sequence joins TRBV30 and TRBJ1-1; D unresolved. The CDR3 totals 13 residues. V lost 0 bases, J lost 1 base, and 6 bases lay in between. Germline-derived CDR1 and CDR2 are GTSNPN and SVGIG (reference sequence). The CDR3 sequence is CAWSVAGNTEAFF. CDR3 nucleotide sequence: TGTGCCTGGAGTGTAGCCGGGAACACTGAAGCTTTCTTT.

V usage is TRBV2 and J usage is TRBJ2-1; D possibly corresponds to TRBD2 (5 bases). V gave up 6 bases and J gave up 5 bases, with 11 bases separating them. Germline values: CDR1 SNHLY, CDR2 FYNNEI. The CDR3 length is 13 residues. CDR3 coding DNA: TGTGCCAGCAGCGTCTGGCGGGACAATGAGCAGTTCTTC. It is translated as CASSVWRDNEQFF. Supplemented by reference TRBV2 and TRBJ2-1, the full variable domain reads EPEVTQTPSHQVTQMGQEVILRCVPISNHLYFYWYRQILGQKVEFLVSFYNNEISEKSEIFDDQFSVERPDGSNFTLKIRSTKLEDSAMYFCASSVWRDNEQFFGPGTRLTVL.

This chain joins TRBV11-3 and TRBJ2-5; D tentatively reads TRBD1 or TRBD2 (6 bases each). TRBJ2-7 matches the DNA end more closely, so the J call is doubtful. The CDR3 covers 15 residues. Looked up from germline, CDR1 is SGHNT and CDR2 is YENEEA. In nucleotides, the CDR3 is TGTGCCAGCAGCTTAGAAGCCGGGGGCTCATACGAGCAGTACTTC. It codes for CASSLEAGGSYEQYF.

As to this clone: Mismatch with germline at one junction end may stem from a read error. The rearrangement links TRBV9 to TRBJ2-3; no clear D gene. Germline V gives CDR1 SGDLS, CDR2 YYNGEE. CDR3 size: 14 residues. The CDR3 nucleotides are TGTGCCGGCAGCGCCGAACTCGCCGGAGATACGCAGTATTTT. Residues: CAGSAELAGDTQYF. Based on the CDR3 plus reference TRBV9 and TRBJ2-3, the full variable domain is DSGVTQTPKHLITATGQRVTLRCSPRSGDLSVYWYQQSLDQGLQFLIQYYNGEERAKGNILERFSAQQFPDLHSELNLSSLELGDSALYFCAGSAELAGDTQYFGPGTRLTVL.

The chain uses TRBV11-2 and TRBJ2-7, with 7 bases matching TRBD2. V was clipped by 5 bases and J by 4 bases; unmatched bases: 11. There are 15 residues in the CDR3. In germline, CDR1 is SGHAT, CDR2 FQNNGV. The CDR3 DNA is TGTGCCAGCAGCCCTTCTGCCAGCGGGGTATACGAGCAGTACTTC. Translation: CASSPSASGVYEQYF.

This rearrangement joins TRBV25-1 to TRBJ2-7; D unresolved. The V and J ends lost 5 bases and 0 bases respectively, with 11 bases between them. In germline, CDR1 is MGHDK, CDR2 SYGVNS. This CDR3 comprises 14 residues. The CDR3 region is CASSPFEDSYEQYF. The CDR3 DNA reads TGTGCCAGCAGTCCCTTCGAGGACTCCTACGAGCAGTACTTC.

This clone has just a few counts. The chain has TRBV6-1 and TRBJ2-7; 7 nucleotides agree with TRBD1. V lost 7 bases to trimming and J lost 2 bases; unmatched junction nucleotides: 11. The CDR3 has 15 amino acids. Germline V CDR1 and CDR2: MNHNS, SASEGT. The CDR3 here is CASTPYGRGTYEQYF. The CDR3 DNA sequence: TGTGCCAGCACCCCCTACGGCAGGGGGACCTACGAGCAGTACTTC.

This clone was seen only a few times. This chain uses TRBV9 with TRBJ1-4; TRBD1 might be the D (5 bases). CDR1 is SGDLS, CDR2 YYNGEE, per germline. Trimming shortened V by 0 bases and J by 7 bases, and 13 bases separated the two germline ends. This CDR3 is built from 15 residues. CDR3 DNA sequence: TGTGCCAGCAGCGTAGAGGGAGGGGCACGTGAAAAACTGTTTTTT. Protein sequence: CASSVEGGAREKLFF.

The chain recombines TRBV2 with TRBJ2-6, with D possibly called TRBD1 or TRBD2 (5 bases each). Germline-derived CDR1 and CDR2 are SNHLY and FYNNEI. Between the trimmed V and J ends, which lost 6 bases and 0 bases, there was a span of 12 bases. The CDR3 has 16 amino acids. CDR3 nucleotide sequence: TGTGCCAGCAGCCGGGACGGATACTCTGGGGCCAACGTCCTGACTTTC. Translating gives CASSRDGYSGANVLTF.

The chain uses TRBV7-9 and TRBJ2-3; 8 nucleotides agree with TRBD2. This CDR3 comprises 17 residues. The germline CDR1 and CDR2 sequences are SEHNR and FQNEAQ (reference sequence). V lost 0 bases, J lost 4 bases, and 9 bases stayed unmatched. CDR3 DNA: TGTGCCAGCAGCTTAGCCCAGGGCGGGGGGCACCCAGATACGCAGTATTTT. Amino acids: CASSLAQGGGHPDTQYF. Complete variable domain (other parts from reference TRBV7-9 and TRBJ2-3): DTGVSQNPRHKITKRGQNVTFRCDPISEHNRLYWYRQTLGQGPEFLTYFQNEAQLEKSRLLSDRFSAERPKGSFSTLEIQRTEQGDSAMYLCASSLAQGGGHPDTQYFGPGTRLTVL.

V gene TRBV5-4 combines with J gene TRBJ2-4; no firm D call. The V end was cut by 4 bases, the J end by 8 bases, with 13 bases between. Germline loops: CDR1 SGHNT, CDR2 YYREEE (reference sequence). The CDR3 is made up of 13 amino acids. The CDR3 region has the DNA TGTGCCAGCAGCGCTTCCAATAAGGACATTCAGTACTTC. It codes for CASSASNKDIQYF.

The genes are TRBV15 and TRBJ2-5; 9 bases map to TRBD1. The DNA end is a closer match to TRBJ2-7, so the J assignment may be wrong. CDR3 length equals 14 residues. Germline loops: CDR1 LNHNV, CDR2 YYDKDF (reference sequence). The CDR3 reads CATSGDRASYEQYF. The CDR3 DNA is TGTGCCACAAGTGGGGACAGGGCGTCCTACGAGCAGTACTTC.

The CDR3 DNA is TGTGCCAGCAGGCTAGGGGGAAATGAGCAGTTCTTC. It encodes CASRLGGNEQFF. This chain connects TRBV7-9 to TRBJ2-1; TRBD1 is a possible D gene (6 bases). The germline gives CDR1 SEHNR, CDR2 FQNEAQ (reference sequence). This CDR3 region has 12 residues. Trimming stripped 6 bases from V and 7 bases from J, with 10 bases between.

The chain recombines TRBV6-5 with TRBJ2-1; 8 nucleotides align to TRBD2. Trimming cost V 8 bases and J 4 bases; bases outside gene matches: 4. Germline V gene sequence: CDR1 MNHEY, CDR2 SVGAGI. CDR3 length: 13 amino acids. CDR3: CASVQRGYNEQFF. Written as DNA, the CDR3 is TGTGCCAGCGTCCAGCGGGGGTACAATGAGCAGTTCTTC.

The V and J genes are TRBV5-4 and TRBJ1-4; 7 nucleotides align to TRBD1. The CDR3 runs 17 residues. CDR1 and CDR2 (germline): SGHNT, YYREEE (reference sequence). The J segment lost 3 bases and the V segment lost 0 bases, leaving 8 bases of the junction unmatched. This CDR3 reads CASSLAGRGAANEKLFF. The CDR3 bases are TGTGCCAGCAGCTTGGCCGGCAGGGGGGCGGCTAATGAAAAACTGTTTTTT.

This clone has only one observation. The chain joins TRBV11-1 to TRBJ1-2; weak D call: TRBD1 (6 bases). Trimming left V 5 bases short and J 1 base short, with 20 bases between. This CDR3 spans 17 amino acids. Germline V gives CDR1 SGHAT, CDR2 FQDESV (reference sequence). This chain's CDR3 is CASSMHRDFRGNYGYTF. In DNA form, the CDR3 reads TGTGCCAGCAGCATGCACCGGGACTTCAGGGGTAACTATGGCTACACCTTC.

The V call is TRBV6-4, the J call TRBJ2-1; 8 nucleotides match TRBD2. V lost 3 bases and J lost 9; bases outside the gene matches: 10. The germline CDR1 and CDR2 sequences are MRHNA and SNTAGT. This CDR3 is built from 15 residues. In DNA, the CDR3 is TGTGCCAGCAGTGAGAACGGGGGGGCGGGCTCTGAGCAGTTCTTC. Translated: CASSENGGAGSEQFF.

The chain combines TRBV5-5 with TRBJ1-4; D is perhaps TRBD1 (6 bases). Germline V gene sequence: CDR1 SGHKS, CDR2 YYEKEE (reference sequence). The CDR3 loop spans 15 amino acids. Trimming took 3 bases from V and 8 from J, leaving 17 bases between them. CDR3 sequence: CASSSMGGGREKLFF. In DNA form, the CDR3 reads TGTGCCAGCAGCTCTATGGGGGGCGGTAGGGAAAAACTGTTTTTT.

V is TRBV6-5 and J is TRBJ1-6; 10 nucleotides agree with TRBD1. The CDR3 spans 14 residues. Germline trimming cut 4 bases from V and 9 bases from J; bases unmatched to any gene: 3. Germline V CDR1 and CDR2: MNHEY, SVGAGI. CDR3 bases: TGTGCCAGCAGTTCCGGGACAGGGGTTTCACCCCTCCACTTT. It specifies CASSSGTGVSPLHF.

Here the CDR3 DNA reads TGTGCCAGTAGTACCCCTCCGGGACTCATGGGGTACAATGAGCAGTTCTTC. Translation: CASSTPPGLMGYNEQFF. This chain joins TRBV19 and TRBJ2-1, with a possible D match to TRBD2 (6 bases). CDR1 is LNHDA, CDR2 SQIVND, per germline (reference sequence). The CDR3 is 17 residues long. V was trimmed by 4 bases and J by 4 bases, leaving 20 bases between them.

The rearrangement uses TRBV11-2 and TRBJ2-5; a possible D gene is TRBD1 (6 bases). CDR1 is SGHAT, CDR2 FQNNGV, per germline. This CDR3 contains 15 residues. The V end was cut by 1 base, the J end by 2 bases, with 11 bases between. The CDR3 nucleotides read TGTGCCAGCAGCTTAGGGAACAGGGAGCAAGAGACCCAGTACTTC. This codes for CASSLGNREQETQYF.

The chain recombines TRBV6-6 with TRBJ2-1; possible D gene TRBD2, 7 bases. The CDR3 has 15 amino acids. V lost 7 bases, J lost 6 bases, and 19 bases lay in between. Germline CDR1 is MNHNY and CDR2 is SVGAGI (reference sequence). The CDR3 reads CASTPLGGARNEQFF. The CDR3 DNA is TGTGCCAGCACCCCACTAGGGGGGGCTCGCAATGAGCAGTTCTTC.

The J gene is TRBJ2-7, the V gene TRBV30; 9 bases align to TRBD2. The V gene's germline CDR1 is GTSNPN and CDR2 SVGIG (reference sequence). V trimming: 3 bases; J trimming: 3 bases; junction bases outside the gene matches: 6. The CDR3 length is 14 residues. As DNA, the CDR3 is TGTGCCTGGAGGGCTAGCGGGAACTTCTACGAGCAGTACTTC. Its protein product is CAWRASGNFYEQYF.

This chain's CDR3 is CASSFFAGGYEQYF. The DNA for the CDR3 is TGTGCCAGCAGCTTCTTTGCAGGGGGCTACGAGCAGTACTTC. V is TRBV5-4 and J is TRBJ2-7; 7 nucleotides agree with TRBD1. The CDR3 is made up of 14 amino acids. The J segment lost 3 bases and the V segment lost 2 bases, leaving 5 bases of the junction unmatched. Germline V CDR1 and CDR2: SGHNT, YYREEE (reference sequence).

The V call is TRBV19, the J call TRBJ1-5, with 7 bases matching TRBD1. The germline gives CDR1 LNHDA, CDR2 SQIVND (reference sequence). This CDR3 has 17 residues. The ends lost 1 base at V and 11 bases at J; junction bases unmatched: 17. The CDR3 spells CASSIGGTVPPQLAQHF. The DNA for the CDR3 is TGTGCCAGTAGTATAGGGGGGACAGTCCCCCCTCAATTGGCCCAGCATTTT. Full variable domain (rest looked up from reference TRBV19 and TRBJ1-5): DGGITQSPKYLFRKEGQNVTLSCEQNLNHDAMYWYRQDPGQGLRLIYYSQIVNDFQKGDIAEGYSVSREKKESFPLTVTSAQKNPTAFYLCASSIGGTVPPQLAQHFGDGTRLSIL.

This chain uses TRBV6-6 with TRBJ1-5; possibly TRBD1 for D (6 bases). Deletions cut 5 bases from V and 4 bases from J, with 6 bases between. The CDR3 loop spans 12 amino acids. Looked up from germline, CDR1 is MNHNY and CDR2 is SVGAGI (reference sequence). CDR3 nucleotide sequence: TGTGCCAGCAGTGGACAGAATCAGCCCCAGCATTTT. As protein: CASSGQNQPQHF.

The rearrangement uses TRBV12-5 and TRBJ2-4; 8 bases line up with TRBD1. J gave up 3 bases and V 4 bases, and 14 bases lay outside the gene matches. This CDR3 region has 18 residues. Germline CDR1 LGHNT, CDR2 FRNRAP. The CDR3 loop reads CASGSLLTGVDSKNIQYF. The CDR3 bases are TGTGCTAGTGGTTCCCTCCTGACAGGGGTGGATAGCAAAAACATTCAGTACTTC.

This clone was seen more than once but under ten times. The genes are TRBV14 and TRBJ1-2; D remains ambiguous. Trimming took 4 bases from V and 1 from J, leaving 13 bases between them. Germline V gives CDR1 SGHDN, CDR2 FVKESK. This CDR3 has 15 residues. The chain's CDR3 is CASSPAGSFNYGYTF. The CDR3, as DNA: TGTGCCAGCAGCCCCGCAGGTAGCTTTAACTATGGCTACACCTTC.

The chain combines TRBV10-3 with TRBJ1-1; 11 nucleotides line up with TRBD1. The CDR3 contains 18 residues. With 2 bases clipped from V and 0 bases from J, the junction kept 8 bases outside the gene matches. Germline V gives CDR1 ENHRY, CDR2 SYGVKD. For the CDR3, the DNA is TGTGCCATCAGTGAGCTTTCGGGACAGGGGGATATGAACACTGAAGCTTTCTTT. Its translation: CAISELSGQGDMNTEAFF.

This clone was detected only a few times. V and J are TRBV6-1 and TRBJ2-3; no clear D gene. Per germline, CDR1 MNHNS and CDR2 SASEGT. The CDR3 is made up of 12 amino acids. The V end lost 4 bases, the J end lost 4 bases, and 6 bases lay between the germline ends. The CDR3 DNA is TGTGCCAGCAGTGTAAGGCCAGATACGCAGTATTTT. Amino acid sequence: CASSVRPDTQYF.

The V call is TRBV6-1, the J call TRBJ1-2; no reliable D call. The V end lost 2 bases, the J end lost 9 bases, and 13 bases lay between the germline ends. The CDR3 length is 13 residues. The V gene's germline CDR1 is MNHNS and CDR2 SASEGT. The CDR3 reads CASSELGLNSYTF. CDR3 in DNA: TGTGCCAGCAGTGAACTAGGGCTTAATAGCTACACCTTC.